These 22 T cell receptor beta chains share one sample of origin, sequenced in a study of vaccination and CD4 T cells after COVID-19. These receptors lack a known antigen. Oncomine TCR Beta short-read sequencing was applied to DNA from cultured CD4+ T cells. MiXCR, run by TCRdb on the PCR reads, gives a single entry per CDR3 protein. Among under 25,000 distinct CDR3 sequences listed, 67% were seen once. This sample's treatment: roughly 10-day PBMC culture with coronavirus spike peptide pools or control peptides (ViraFEST assay). The sample comprised CD4+ T cells from blood, cultured in vitro. These receptors originate from a human donor who had recovered from COVID-19.

The rearrangement links TRBV25-1 to TRBJ2-4; possibly TRBD2 for D (5 bases). CDR3 length: 18 residues. The germline gives CDR1 MGHDK, CDR2 SYGVNS. V was pared by 7 bases and J by 1 base, with 23 bases between. The CDR3 nucleotides read TGTGCCAGCACCATAGGTGACTACCGAGAGTTTGCCAAAAACATTCAGTACTTC. This encodes CASTIGDYREFAKNIQYF.

This chain connects TRBV7-8 to TRBJ1-1, with D possibly matching TRBD1 (5 bases). The CDR3 has 15 amino acids. Trimming left V 0 bases short and J 4 bases short, with 12 bases between. Per the germline V gene, CDR1 is SGHVS and CDR2 is FQNEAQ. The CDR3 nucleotides are TGTGCCAGCAGCTTAGCGGGCCTGGGGGTCACTGAAGCTTTCTTT. This gives the protein CASSLAGLGVTEAFF.

The genes are TRBV12-3 or TRBV12-4 and TRBJ2-3, with 8 bases lining up with TRBD1. The CDR3 totals 16 residues. Unmatched junction bases numbered 12, after V lost 5 bases and J lost 5 bases. This CDR3 reads CASSPRTGKKGDTQYF. CDR3 in DNA: TGTGCCAGCAGTCCCAGGACAGGGAAGAAGGGAGATACGCAGTATTTT.

The rearrangement uses TRBV2 and TRBJ1-6, with TRBD1 matching 8 bases. There are 15 residues in the CDR3. Germline V gene lookup returns CDR1 SNHLY and CDR2 FYNNEI. With V trimmed by 4 bases and J by 5 bases, 4 bases remained unmatched. The CDR3 nucleotides are TGTGCCAGCAGTGGTGCAGGGGGCAATAATTCACCCCTCCACTTT. Its protein is CASSGAGGNNSPLHF.

The chain couples TRBV7-9 to TRBJ2-4, with D uncertain. Deletions cut 5 bases from V and 1 base from J, with 12 bases between. In germline, CDR1 is SEHNR, CDR2 FQNEAQ (reference sequence). The CDR3 is made up of 15 amino acids. CDR3 protein: CASSELGGAKNIQYF. The CDR3, as DNA: TGTGCCAGCAGCGAGCTGGGTGGGGCCAAAAACATTCAGTACTTC.

On this clonotype itself: Germline and junction disagree at one end, which may indicate a read error. The chain combines TRBV30 with TRBJ1-2; no definite D call. CDR1 is GTSNPN, CDR2 SVGIG, per germline (reference sequence). The CDR3 covers 11 residues. CDR3 sequence reads: CAWSVIGGLSF. The CDR3 coding sequence is TGTGCCTGGAGCGTTATAGGTGGACTCTCCTTC. The full variable domain, its missing parts supplied by reference TRBV30 and TRBJ1-2, is SQTIHQWPATLVQPVGSPLSLECTVEGTSNPNLYWYRQAAGRGLQLLFYSVGIGQISSEVPQNLSASRPQDRQFILSSKKLLLSDSGFYLCAWSVIGGLSFGSGTRLTVV.

The V and J genes are TRBV10-3 and TRBJ1-1; the match to TRBD1 covers 7 bases. Trimming cost V 8 bases and J 5 bases; bases outside gene matches: 8. The CDR3 spans 13 residues. CDR1 is ENHRY, CDR2 SYGVKD, per germline. The CDR3 is CAIWSTGETEAFF. The DNA for the CDR3 is TGTGCCATCTGGTCAACAGGGGAGACTGAAGCTTTCTTT.

The V and J genes are TRBV21-1 and TRBJ1-2. TRBV21-1 is tagged as a pseudogene. The CDR3 is 16 residues long. DNA for the CDR3: TGTGCCAGCAGCAAATTGGGAGGGACCACTAACTATGGCTACACCTTC. Its translation is CASSKLGGTTNYGYTF.

The J gene is TRBJ1-2, the V gene TRBV20-1; D is perhaps TRBD1 (5 bases). Germline V CDR1 and CDR2: DFQATT, SNEGSKA (reference sequence). Trimming pared 6 bases from V and 6 bases from J, leaving 17 bases between. The length of the CDR3 is 13 residues. The CDR3 DNA reads as TGCAGTGCCCCCCCGCGGGGGAGAAATGGCTACACCTTC. This codes for CSAPPRGRNGYTF.

The chain links TRBV28 to TRBJ1-2; D unresolved. CDR1 and CDR2 from the germline V gene are MDHEN and SYDVKM. The CDR3 spans 13 residues. V dropped 6 bases and J dropped 3 bases, with 11 bases sitting between them. CDR3 protein: CASSQTVYYGYTF. In DNA form, the CDR3 reads TGTGCCAGCAGCCAGACGGTATACTATGGCTACACCTTC.

V and J are TRBV15 and TRBJ2-1; D unclear. Per germline, CDR1 LNHNV and CDR2 YYDKDF (reference sequence). CDR3 length equals 12 residues. The V and J ends lost 3 bases and 7 bases respectively, with 7 bases between them. This CDR3 reads CATSRSVNEQFF. Here the CDR3 DNA reads TGTGCCACCAGCAGGTCCGTTAATGAGCAGTTCTTC. Variable domain in full (rest from reference TRBV15 and TRBJ2-1): DAMVIQNPRYQVTQFGKPVTLSCSQTLNHNVMYWYQQKSSQAPKLLFHYYDKDFNNEADTPDNFQSRRPNTSFCFLDIRSPGLGDTAMYLCATSRSVNEQFFGPGTRLTVL.

V and J are TRBV20-1 and TRBJ2-2, with D uncertain. In germline, CDR1 is DFQATT, CDR2 SNEGSKA (reference sequence). This CDR3 spans 11 amino acids. V lost 2 bases and J 5 bases, leaving 3 bases between the germline ends. This chain's CDR3 is CSARSTGELFF. The CDR3 coding sequence is TGCAGTGCTAGATCGACCGGGGAGCTGTTTTTT.

The CDR3 loop reads CATSRDWGSSREKLFF. CDR3 nucleotides: TGTGCCACCAGCAGAGATTGGGGGAGCTCCCGTGAAAAACTGTTTTTT. The chain combines TRBV15 with TRBJ1-4, with TRBD1 as a possible D gene (5 bases). The CDR3 totals 16 residues. Between the trimmed V and J ends, which lost 0 bases and 7 bases, there was a span of 15 bases. The V gene's germline CDR1 is LNHNV and CDR2 YYDKDF (reference sequence).

This chain uses TRBV6-1 with TRBJ2-3; 7 bases are a match to TRBD1. Germline V gene lookup returns CDR1 MNHNS and CDR2 SASEGT. The trim removed 8 bases at V and 3 bases at J, leaving 5 bases unmatched. The CDR3 has 13 residues. The CDR3 loop reads CASEQGSTDTQYF. The CDR3 DNA is TGTGCCAGCGAACAGGGGTCGACAGATACGCAGTATTTT.

The chain has TRBV6-4 and TRBJ1-6; the D gene is possibly TRBD1 (6 bases). With 7 bases removed from V and 7 bases from J, the gap between germline ends came to 14 bases. Germline V lookup: CDR1 MRHNA, CDR2 SNTAGT. The CDR3 covers 14 residues. This CDR3 reads CASKEGGGNSPLHF. DNA for the CDR3: TGTGCCAGCAAGGAGGGGGGGGGGAATTCACCCCTCCACTTT.

V gene TRBV20-1 combines with J gene TRBJ2-6; no clear D gene. The CDR3 is made up of 12 amino acids. V was clipped by 7 bases and J by 4 bases, with 8 bases between them. Germline CDR1 DFQATT, CDR2 SNEGSKA (reference sequence). This CDR3 reads CSGAAGANVLTF. CDR3 bases: TGCAGTGGCGCAGCGGGGGCCAACGTCCTGACTTTC.

This clonotype was seen just once. The chain joins TRBV28 to TRBJ1-2, with TRBD1 identical over 7 bases. CDR1 and CDR2 from the germline V gene are MDHEN and SYDVKM. The CDR3 consists of 16 residues. V gave up 4 bases and J gave up 6 bases; unmatched junction bases: 14. The chain's CDR3 is CASSWGGRGLGNGYTF. In nucleotides, the CDR3 is TGTGCCAGCAGTTGGGGAGGAAGGGGGCTTGGAAATGGCTACACCTTC.

The rearrangement links TRBV5-1 to TRBJ1-1; 9 bases map to TRBD1. The V gene's germline CDR1 is SGHRS and CDR2 YFSETQ. The CDR3 loop spans 15 amino acids. V gave up 4 bases and J gave up 5 bases; unmatched junction bases: 9. CDR3 bases: TGCGCCAGCAGCCGATTCTCCGGGACAGGGACTGAAGCTTTCTTT. Translation: CASSRFSGTGTEAFF.

The V call is TRBV2, the J call TRBJ1-6, with D possibly TRBD1 on 6 matching bases. This CDR3 is 14 amino acids long. The V gene's germline CDR1 is SNHLY and CDR2 FYNNEI. Trimming took off 4 bases at V and 6 bases at J, with 10 bases between the two ends. CDR3 protein: CASSVQGGNSPLHF. In DNA form, the CDR3 reads TGTGCCAGCAGTGTACAGGGAGGTAATTCACCCCTCCACTTT.

This clonotype has only a few counts. The rearrangement links TRBV28 to TRBJ1-2, with TRBD1 identical over 7 bases. The CDR3 has 15 amino acids. V lost 3 bases to trimming and J lost 3 bases; unmatched junction nucleotides: 7. Looked up from germline, CDR1 is MDHEN and CDR2 is SYDVKM. CDR3 sequence: CASSFPADRDYGYTF. The CDR3 nucleotides read TGTGCCAGCAGTTTCCCAGCCGACAGGGACTATGGCTACACCTTC.

This clonotype was detected once. The J gene is TRBJ1-1, the V gene TRBV24-1, with a possible D match to TRBD1 (5 bases). V gave up 6 bases and J gave up 5 bases, with 12 bases separating them. CDR3 length: 13 amino acids. Germline values: CDR1 KGHDR, CDR2 SFDVKD. In DNA, the CDR3 is TGTGCCACCAGTCTGGGGGGAGGAACTGAAGCTTTCTTT. Its protein product is CATSLGGGTEAFF.

The chain recombines TRBV19 with TRBJ1-2; D not resolved. In germline, CDR1 is LNHDA, CDR2 SQIVND (reference sequence). The CDR3 is 13 amino acids. V gave up 9 bases and J gave up 4 bases, with 15 bases separating them. CDR3 sequence (DNA): TGTGCCAGCCAAGCGTGGGGATCCTATGGCTACACCTTC. Amino acids: CASQAWGSYGYTF.